These T cell receptor beta chains were read from a single sample in a study of blood T cell repertoires in COVID-19. The method was immunoSEQ multiplex PCR; TCRdb's version includes in-frame clones alone and lacks a portion of them. The data hold approximately 230,000 clones, with around 86% observed a single time. The sample taken for sequencing was peripheral blood. The receptors shown here come from a young man who had recovered from COVID-19. The conserved cysteine and the conserved F or W are not part of the CDR3 here. The order of the fields is V gene, J gene, CDR3 protein.

>TRBV20-1|TRBJ2-5
SASTGSPAQETQY
>TRBV7-2|TRBJ2-7
ASSFEGGPYYEQY
>TRBV10-3|TRBJ2-7
AIQISGGYEQY
>TRBV4-3|TRBJ2-2
ASSQGTSGGLTGELF
>TRBV27|TRBJ2-5
AIRSGGVGETQY
>TRBV19|TRBJ2-7
ASSMSVTSYEQY
>TRBV6-5|TRBJ1-2
ASSYGPVEGYT
>TRBV28|TRBJ2-5
ASSLAGGGETQY
>TRBV6-5|TRBJ1-4
ASSYSGQGDEKLF
>TRBV6-6|TRBJ1-5
ASRRVWTPAAVQPQH
>TRBV28|TRBJ1-6
ASSGGSSYNSPLH
>TRBV19|TRBJ1-1
ASSDQGTYAEAF
>TRBV27|TRBJ2-5
ASGGLAETQY
>TRBV7-9|TRBJ2-2
ASSSDRTLSIGELF
>TRBV19|TRBJ2-5
ATRLSGGRETQY
>TRBV19|TRBJ2-1
ASRGGGRYNEQF
>TRBV6-5|TRBJ2-5
ASSHLGGAETQY
>TRBV5-5|TRBJ1-1
ASSLTGYTEAF
>TRBV5-4|TRBJ1-6
ASSLWAGSGSPLH
>TRBV6-1|TRBJ1-1
ASSEAGRGPTEAF
>TRBV5-1|TRBJ2-7
ASSGQGSPLREQY
>TRBV6-5|TRBJ1-2
ASSYSGTGGYYGYT
>TRBV10-3|TRBJ1-2
AISGNPPGEDGYT
>TRBV5-4|TRBJ1-2
ASSLESGGARGYT
>TRBV6-6|TRBJ2-5
ASSLTPGGTSQETQY
>TRBV5-4|TRBJ1-1
ASSYRGLNTEAF
>TRBV4-2|TRBJ2-7
ASSQEGRTVAFYEQY
>TRBV6-1|TRBJ2-1
ASSEARGVSYNEQF
>TRBV15|TRBJ1-1
ATSTYTEAF
>TRBV5-1|TRBJ1-6
ASSLATGTGDNSPLH
>TRBV2|TRBJ2-1
ASSGINSGETYNEQF
>TRBV5-4|TRBJ2-3
ASSFRGADTQY
>TRBV6-5|TRBJ2-4
ASSKKLAKNIQY
>TRBV12-5|TRBJ2-3
ASGLVLGGPPSTQY
>TRBV27|TRBJ1-4
ASSLSGQGQKLF
>TRBV11-3|TRBJ2-2
ASSLDSHLNTGELF
>TRBV10-3|TRBJ1-4
AISESKFETGNEKLF